This is a list of T cell receptor beta chains from one sample in a study of spatial heterogeneity in lung cancer. One entry per CDR3 protein, called by TCRdb with MiXCR from the 5' RACE reads. Of about 6,000 distinct CDR3 sequences listed, more than 9% were seen once; the top ten hold just over 25%. The material was lung tumor tissue, obtained at surgery. The source is a female donor with early-stage non-small cell lung cancer. Both conserved end residues are part of each CDR3. The D gene is left open where the match is weak. Clone sizes are given selectively: once, few, many, or a class where the clone is expanded.

cdr3_aa cdr3_nt cdr3_length clone_size j_call v_call d_call
CASSYSFSRPHNSPLHF TGTGCCAGCAGTTACTCGTTTTCCCGACCACATAATTCACCCCTCCACTTT 17 medium-sized TRBJ1-6 TRBV6-5 -
CASSPTTGGTYEQYF TGTGCCAGCTCACCTACGACAGGGGGAACCTACGAGCAGTACTTC 15 many TRBJ2-7 TRBV18 TRBD1
CASTTKAAGYIDEQFF TGTGCCAGCACGACCAAAGCTGCTGGGTATATCGATGAGCAGTTCTTC 16 few TRBJ2-1 TRBV9 -
CASSQVSNYGYTF TGTGCCAGCAGCCAGGTTTCTAACTATGGCTACACCTTC 13 few TRBJ1-2 TRBV3-1 -
CASSFRLAGAYEQYF TGTGCCAGCAGCTTCCGTTTAGCGGGGGCCTACGAGCAGTACTTC 15 few TRBJ2-7 TRBV5-5 TRBD2
CASSFETGLGETQYF TGTGCCAGCAGCTTTGAGACAGGGTTGGGAGAGACCCAGTACTTC 15 few TRBJ2-5 TRBV7-8 TRBD1
CASSSITGEYGYTF TGCGCCAGCAGCTCGATAACAGGGGAGTATGGCTACACCTTC 14 many TRBJ1-2 TRBV5-1 TRBD1
CASSESGANVLTF TGTGCCAGCAGCGAATCTGGGGCCAACGTCCTGACTTTC 13 many TRBJ2-6 TRBV7-9 -
CASSRDRTYEQYF TGCGCCAGCAGCCGGGACAGGACCTACGAGCAGTACTTC 13 medium-sized TRBJ2-7 TRBV10-2 TRBD1
CASSYSPSGDNNEQFF TGTGCCAGCAGTTACTCCCCTAGCGGAGACAACAATGAGCAGTTCTTC 16 few TRBJ2-1 TRBV6-5 TRBD2
CASKGRGWGSYNEQFF TGTGCCAGCAAGGGGCGCGGATGGGGCTCCTACAATGAGCAGTTCTTC 16 few TRBJ2-1 TRBV27 -
CASRPGALNTEAFF TGTGCCAGCCGTCCGGGGGCCCTGAACACTGAAGCTTTCTTT 14 many TRBJ1-1 TRBV7-8 -
CASSQADRAATNEKLFF TGCGCCAGCAGCCAAGCCGACAGGGCAGCAACTAATGAAAAACTGTTTTTT 17 - TRBJ1-4 TRBV4-1 TRBD1
CASSQYTDTQYF TGTGCCAGCAGTCAATACACAGATACGCAGTATTTT 12 few TRBJ2-3 TRBV12-3/TRBV12-4 -
CSVAQMRGNTEAFF TGCAGCGTCGCGCAAATGAGAGGGAACACTGAAGCTTTCTTT 14 many TRBJ1-1 TRBV29-1 -
CASSLLAGGYEQYF TGTGCCAGCAGCTTATTAGCGGGGGGCTACGAGCAGTACTTC 14 medium-sized TRBJ2-7 TRBV13 TRBD2
CASSQRGLAGFYEQYF TGTGCCAGCAGCCAAAGGGGACTAGCGGGATTTTACGAGCAGTACTTC 16 medium-sized TRBJ2-7 TRBV3-1 TRBD2
CASSSGGPQFF TGTGCCAGCAGCTCGGGGGGGCCCCAGTTCTTC 11 - TRBJ2-1 TRBV7-1 -
CASSLDRDHTIYF TGTGCCAGCAGCCTCGACAGGGATCACACCATATATTTT 13 medium-sized TRBJ1-3 TRBV7-2 TRBD1
CASSARGGLYNSPLHF TGCGCCAGCAGTGCCCGGGGGGGCCTTTATAATTCACCCCTCCACTTT 16 few TRBJ1-6 TRBV10-2 -
CASSYTGFRETQYF TGCGCCAGCAGCTACACAGGGTTTCGAGAGACCCAGTACTTC 14 - TRBJ2-5 TRBV5-1 -
CASSLRGGGDTQYF TGTGCCAGCAGCCTGCGGGGGGGCGGGGATACGCAGTATTTT 14 medium-sized TRBJ2-3 TRBV5-4 TRBD2
CASSLVGPPGLPGVNQPQHF TGTGCCAGCAGCTTAGTAGGGCCACCGGGCTTACCGGGGGTCAATCAGCCCCAGCATTTT 20 many TRBJ1-5 TRBV11-3 -
CASSAGQGNTGELFF TGTGCCAGCAGTGCGGGACAGGGGAACACCGGGGAGCTGTTTTTT 15 many TRBJ2-2 TRBV2 TRBD1
CATSSPAGGYNEQFF TGTGCCACCAGCAGCCCCGCGGGAGGGTACAATGAGCAGTTCTTC 15 - TRBJ2-1 TRBV15 TRBD2
CASSYRWGQGIETQYF TGTGCCAGCAGTTATCGCTGGGGACAGGGGATAGAGACCCAGTACTTC 16 few TRBJ2-5 TRBV6-5 TRBD1
CASSFRLAGGTTDTQYF TGTGCCAGCAGCTTTAGACTAGCGGGAGGGACCACAGATACGCAGTATTTT 17 few TRBJ2-3 TRBV5-4 TRBD2
CASVQGINEQFF TGTGCCAGCGTTCAGGGGATCAATGAGCAGTTCTTC 12 many TRBJ2-1 TRBV2 -
CASSEGGAYEQYF TGCGCCAGCAGCGAGGGGGGTGCCTACGAGCAGTACTTC 13 - TRBJ2-7 TRBV5-1 -
CASGWRPNQPQHF TGTGCCAGCGGGTGGAGGCCCAATCAGCCCCAGCATTTT 13 medium-sized TRBJ1-5 TRBV6-5 -
CATSDLRKPGGNQPQHF TGTGCCACCAGTGATTTAAGGAAGCCTGGCGGCAATCAGCCCCAGCATTTT 17 - TRBJ1-5 TRBV24-1 -
CASTGPAARTQYF TGTGCCAGCACGGGACCGGCGGCCCGGACCCAGTACTTC 13 many TRBJ2-5 TRBV12-3/TRBV12-4 -
CASSPTDDNYGYTF TGTGCCAGCTCACCGACAGACGATAACTATGGCTACACCTTC 14 many TRBJ1-2 TRBV18 -
CASRLRQGYEQYF TGTGCAAGTCGCCTAAGACAGGGCTACGAGCAGTACTTC 13 medium-sized TRBJ2-7 TRBV12-2 -
CASSFGAGGPETQYF TGTGCCAGCAGTTTTGGAGCGGGGGGGCCAGAGACCCAGTACTTC 15 few TRBJ2-5 TRBV28 TRBD2
CASSFGPREGAGPLHF TGTGCCAGCAGCTTTGGACCGCGGGAAGGGGCGGGGCCCCTCCACTTT 16 few TRBJ1-6 TRBV7-6 -
CASSLIESTEAFF TGTGCCAGCAGTTTAATCGAATCCACTGAAGCTTTCTTT 13 many TRBJ1-1 TRBV12-3/TRBV12-4 -
CASSLDTGELFF TGTGCCAGCAGCTTAGACACCGGGGAGCTGTTTTTT 12 many TRBJ2-2 TRBV7-3 -
CASPPSGAGEETQYF TGTGCCAGCCCCCCCTCAGGGGCAGGGGAAGAGACCCAGTACTTC 15 many TRBJ2-5 TRBV9 -
CASSLFPADQPQHF TGTGCCAGCAGCTTGTTCCCTGCAGATCAGCCCCAGCATTTT 14 medium-sized TRBJ1-5 TRBV5-6 -
CSARTGGGETQYF TGCAGTGCTAGGACAGGGGGCGGCGAGACCCAGTACTTC 13 medium-sized TRBJ2-5 TRBV20-1 TRBD1
CASSFRLAGGYEQYF TGTGCCAGCAGCTTCCGACTAGCGGGGGGCTACGAGCAGTACTTC 15 medium-sized TRBJ2-7 TRBV5-5 TRBD2
CSAPQLGDRDIQYF TGCAGTGCTCCGCAGCTGGGGGACAGGGACATTCAGTACTTC 14 medium-sized TRBJ2-4 TRBV20-1 TRBD1
CATSRDNQNSPLHF TGTGCCACCAGCAGAGATAACCAGAATTCACCCCTCCACTTT 14 many TRBJ1-6 TRBV15 -